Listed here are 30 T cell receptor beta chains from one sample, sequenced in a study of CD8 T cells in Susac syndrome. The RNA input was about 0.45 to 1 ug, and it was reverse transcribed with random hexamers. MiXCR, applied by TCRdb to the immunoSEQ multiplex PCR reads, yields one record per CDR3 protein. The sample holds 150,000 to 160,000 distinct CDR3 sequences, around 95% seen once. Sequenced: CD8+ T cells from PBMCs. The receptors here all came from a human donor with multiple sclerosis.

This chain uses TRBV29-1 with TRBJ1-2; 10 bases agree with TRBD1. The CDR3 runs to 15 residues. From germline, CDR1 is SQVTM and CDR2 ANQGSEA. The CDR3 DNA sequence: TGCACCGATGCGACCGGGACAGGGGATGCCTATGGCTACACCTTC. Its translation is CTDATGTGDAYGYTF.

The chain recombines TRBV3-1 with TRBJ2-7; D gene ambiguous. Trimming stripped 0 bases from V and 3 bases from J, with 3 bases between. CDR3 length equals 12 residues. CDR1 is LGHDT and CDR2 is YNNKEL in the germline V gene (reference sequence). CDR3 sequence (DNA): TGTGCCAGCAGCCAAGATCTCTACGAGCAGTACTTC. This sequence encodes CASSQDLYEQYF.

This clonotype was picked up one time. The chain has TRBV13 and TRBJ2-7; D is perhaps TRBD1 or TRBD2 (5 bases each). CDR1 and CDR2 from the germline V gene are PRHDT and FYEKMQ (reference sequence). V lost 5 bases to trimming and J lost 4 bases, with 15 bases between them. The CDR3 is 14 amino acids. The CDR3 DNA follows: TGTGCCAGCAGCCCCCGGGGCGGAAGATACGAGCAGTACTTC. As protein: CASSPRGGRYEQYF.

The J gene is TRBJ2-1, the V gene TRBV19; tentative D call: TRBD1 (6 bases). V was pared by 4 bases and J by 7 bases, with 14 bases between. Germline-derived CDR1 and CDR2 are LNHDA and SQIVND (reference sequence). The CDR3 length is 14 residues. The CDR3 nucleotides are TGTGCCAGTAGTAGCGCAGGGGCTTTGAATGAGCAGTTCTTC. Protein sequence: CASSSAGALNEQFF.

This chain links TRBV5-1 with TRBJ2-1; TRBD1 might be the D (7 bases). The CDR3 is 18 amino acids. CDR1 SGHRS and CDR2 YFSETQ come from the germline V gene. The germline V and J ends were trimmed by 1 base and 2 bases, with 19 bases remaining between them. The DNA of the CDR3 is TGCGCCAGCAGCTTGCATCTTACCACAGGGGAGGCCTACAATGAGCAGTTCTTC. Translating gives CASSLHLTTGEAYNEQFF.

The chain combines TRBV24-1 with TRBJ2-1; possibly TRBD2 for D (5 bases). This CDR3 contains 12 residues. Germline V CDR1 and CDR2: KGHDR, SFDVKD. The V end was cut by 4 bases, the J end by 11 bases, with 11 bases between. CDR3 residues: CATSESRGQQFF. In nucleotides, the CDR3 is TGTGCCACCAGTGAATCCCGAGGGCAGCAGTTCTTC.

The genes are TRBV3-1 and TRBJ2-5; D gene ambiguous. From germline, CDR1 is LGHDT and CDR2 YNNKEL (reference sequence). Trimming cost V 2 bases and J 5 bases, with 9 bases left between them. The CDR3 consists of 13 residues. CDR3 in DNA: TGTGCCAGCAGCCAAAGTGGATTCGAGACCCAGTACTTC. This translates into CASSQSGFETQYF.

The CDR3 sequence is CASSWGQGTYNEQFF. CDR3 DNA sequence: TGTGCCAGCAGTTGGGGACAGGGCACCTACAATGAGCAGTTCTTC. The chain couples TRBV27 to TRBJ2-1; TRBD1 matches at 9 bases. V was pared by 4 bases and J by 2 bases, with 3 bases of the junction left unmatched. Germline V gene data show CDR1 as MNHEY and CDR2 as SMNVEV (reference sequence). The CDR3 runs to 15 residues.

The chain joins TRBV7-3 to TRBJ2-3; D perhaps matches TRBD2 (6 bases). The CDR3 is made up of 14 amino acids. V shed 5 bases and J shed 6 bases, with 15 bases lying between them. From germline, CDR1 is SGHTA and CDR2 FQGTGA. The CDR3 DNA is TGTGCCAGCAGCCCGGAGGGTCCCCCCGATACGCAGTATTTT. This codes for CASSPEGPPDTQYF.

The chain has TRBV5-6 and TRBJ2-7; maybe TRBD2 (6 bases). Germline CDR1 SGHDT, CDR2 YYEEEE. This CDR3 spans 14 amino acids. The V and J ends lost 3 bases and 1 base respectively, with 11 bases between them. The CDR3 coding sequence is TGTGCCAGCAGCTGGGGGGACCAATCCTACGAGCAGTACTTC. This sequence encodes CASSWGDQSYEQYF.

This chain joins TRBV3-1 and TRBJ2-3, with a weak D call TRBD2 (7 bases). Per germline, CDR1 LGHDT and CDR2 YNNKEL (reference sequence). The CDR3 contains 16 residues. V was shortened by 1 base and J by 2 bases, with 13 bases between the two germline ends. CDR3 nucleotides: TGTGCCAGCAGCCAAGGGGAGGGGGAGATCACAGATACGCAGTATTTT. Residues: CASSQGEGEITDTQYF.

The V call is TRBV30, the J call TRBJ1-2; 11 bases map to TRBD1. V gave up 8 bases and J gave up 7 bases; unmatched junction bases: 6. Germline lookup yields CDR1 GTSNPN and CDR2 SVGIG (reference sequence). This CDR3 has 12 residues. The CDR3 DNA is TGTGCCATTGGACAGGGGGCGCTTGGCTACACCTTC. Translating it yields CAIGQGALGYTF.

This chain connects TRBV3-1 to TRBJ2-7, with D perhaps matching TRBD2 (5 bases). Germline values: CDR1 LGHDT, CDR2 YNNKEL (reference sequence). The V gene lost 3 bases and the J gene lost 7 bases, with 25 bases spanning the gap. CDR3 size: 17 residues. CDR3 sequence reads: CASSQRERNNVVKEQYF. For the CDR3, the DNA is TGTGCCAGCAGCCAGAGGGAAAGAAATAACGTTGTTAAGGAGCAGTACTTC.

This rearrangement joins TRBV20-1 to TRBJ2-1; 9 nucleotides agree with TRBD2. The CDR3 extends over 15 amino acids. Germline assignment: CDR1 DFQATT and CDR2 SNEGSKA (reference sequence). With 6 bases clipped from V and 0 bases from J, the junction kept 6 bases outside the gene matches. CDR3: CSAAGGRSSYNEQFF. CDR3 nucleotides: TGCAGTGCGGCGGGGGGGCGGAGCTCCTACAATGAGCAGTTCTTC.

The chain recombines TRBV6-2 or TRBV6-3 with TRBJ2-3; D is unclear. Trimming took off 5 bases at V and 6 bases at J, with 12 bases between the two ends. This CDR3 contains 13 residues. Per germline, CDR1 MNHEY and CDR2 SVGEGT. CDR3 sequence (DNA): TGTGCCAGCAGTCTATCTTTCGTGGATACGCAGTATTTT. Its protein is CASSLSFVDTQYF.

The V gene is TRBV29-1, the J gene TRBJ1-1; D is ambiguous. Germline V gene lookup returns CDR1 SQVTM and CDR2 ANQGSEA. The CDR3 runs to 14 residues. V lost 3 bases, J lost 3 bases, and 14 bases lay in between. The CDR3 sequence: CSVDLAGEDTEAFF. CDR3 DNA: TGCAGCGTTGATCTTGCAGGCGAGGACACTGAAGCTTTCTTT.

The chain's CDR3 is CASSTGALNEQYV. The DNA of the CDR3 is TGTGCCAGCAGCACAGGGGCCCTTAACGAGCAGTACGTC. The chain combines TRBV11-2 with TRBJ2-7; 7 positions match TRBD1. CDR3 size: 13 residues. CDR1 SGHAT and CDR2 FQNNGV come from the germline V gene. V was clipped by 5 bases and J by 5 bases; unmatched bases: 6.

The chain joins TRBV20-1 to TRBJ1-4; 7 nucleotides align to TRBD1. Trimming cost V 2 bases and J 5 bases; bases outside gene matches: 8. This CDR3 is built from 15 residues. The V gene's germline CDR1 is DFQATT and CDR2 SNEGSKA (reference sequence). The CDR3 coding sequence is TGCAGTGCTAGATCTACAGGGGACTTCAATGAAAAACTGTTTTTT. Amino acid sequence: CSARSTGDFNEKLFF.

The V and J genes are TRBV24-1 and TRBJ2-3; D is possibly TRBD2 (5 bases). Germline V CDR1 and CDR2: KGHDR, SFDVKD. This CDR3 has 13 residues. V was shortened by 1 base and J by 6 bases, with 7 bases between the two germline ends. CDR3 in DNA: TGTGCCACCAGTGATTTCCGGGGTGATACGCAGTATTTT. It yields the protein CATSDFRGDTQYF.

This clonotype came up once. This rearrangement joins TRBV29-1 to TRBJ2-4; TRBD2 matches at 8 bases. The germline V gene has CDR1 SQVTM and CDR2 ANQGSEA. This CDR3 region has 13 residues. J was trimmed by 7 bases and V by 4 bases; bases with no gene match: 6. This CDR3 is CSVASGGGNIQYF. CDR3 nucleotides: TGCAGCGTTGCGAGCGGGGGAGGCAACATTCAGTACTTC.

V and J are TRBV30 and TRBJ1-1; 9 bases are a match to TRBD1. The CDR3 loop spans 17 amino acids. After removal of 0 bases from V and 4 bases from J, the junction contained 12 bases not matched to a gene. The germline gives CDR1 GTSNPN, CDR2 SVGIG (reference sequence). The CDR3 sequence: CAWSVGQGTPVGTEAFF. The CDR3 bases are TGTGCCTGGAGTGTTGGACAGGGGACACCCGTGGGCACTGAAGCTTTCTTT.

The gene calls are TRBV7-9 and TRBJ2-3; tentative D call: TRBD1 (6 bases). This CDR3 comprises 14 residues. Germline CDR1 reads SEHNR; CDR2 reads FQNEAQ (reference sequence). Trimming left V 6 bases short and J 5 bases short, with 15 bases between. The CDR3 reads CASSDWGHRDTQYF. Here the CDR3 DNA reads TGTGCCAGCAGTGATTGGGGGCATAGAGATACGCAGTATTTT.

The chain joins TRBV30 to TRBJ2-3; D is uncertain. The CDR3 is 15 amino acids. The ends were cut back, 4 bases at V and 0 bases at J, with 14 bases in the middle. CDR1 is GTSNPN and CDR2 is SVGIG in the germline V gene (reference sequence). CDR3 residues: CAWTSPDRSTDTQYF. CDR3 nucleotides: TGTGCCTGGACCAGCCCGGACCGTAGCACAGATACGCAGTATTTT.

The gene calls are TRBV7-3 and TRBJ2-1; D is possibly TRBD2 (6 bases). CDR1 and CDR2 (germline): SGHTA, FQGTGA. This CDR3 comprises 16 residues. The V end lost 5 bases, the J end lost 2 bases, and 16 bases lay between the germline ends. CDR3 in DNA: TGTGCCAGCAGCGCTAAAACTAGCTTTCCCTACAATGAGCAGTTCTTC. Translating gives CASSAKTSFPYNEQFF.

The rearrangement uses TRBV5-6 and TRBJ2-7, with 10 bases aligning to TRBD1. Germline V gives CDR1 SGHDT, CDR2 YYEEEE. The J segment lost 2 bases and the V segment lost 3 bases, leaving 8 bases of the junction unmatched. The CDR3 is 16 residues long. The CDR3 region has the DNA TGTGCCAGCAGCTCCCCCCGGACAGGGGGTCCCTACGAGCAGTACTTC. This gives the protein CASSSPRTGGPYEQYF. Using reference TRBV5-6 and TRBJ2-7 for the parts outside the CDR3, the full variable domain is DAGVTQSPTHLIKTRGQQVTLRCSPKSGHDTVSWYQQALGQGPQFIFQYYEEEERQRGNFPDRFSGHQFPNYSSELNVNALLLGDSALYLCASSSPRTGGPYEQYFGPGTRLTVT.

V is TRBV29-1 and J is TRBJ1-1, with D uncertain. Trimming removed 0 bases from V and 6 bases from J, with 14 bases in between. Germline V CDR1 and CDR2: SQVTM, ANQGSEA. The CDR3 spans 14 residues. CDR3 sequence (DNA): TGCAGCGTTGAAGAAGCGACACCTAACGCTGAAGCTTTCTTT. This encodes CSVEEATPNAEAFF.

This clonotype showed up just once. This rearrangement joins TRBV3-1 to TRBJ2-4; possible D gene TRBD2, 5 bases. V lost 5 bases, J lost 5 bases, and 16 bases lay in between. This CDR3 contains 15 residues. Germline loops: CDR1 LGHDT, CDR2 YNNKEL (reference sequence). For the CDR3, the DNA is TGTGCCAGCAGCTACCCTTTCGGGGATGAAAACATTCAGTACTTC. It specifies CASSYPFGDENIQYF.

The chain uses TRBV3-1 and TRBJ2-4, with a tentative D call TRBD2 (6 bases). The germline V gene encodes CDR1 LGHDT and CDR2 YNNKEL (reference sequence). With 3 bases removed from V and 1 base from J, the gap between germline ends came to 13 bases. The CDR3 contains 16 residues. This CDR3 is CASSQPRGFAKNIQYF. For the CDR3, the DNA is TGTGCCAGCAGCCAGCCACGGGGGTTTGCCAAAAACATTCAGTACTTC.

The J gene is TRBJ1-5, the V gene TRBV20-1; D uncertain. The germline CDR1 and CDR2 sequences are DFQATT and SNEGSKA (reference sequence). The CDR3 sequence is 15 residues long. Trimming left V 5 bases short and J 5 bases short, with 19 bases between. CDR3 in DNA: TGCAGTGCTTCAGAGATAGTAGCTGGCGATCAGCCCCAGCATTTT. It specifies CSASEIVAGDQPQHF.

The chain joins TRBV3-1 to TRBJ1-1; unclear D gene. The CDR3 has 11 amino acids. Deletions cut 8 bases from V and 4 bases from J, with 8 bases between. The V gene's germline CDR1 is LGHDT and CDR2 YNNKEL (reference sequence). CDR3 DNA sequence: TGTGCCAGCCGGTGGGGCACTGAAGCTTTCTTT. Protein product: CASRWGTEAFF.